The T cell receptor (beta chain) described here comes from a study of blood T cell repertoires in COVID-19. For the study at large: Acute-phase and convalescent COVID-19 samples originated in the United States, Italy and Spain. From T cells, B-cell-depleted T cells, or PBMCs came the material, which was cDNA or gDNA.

Per the study methods: For nucleated cells, counts were estimated from reference gene primer amplification. Profiled with immunoSEQ multiplex PCR; TCRdb holds only in-frame clones, not every one. Clone size and the V and J calls come from that table; the DNA yielded D and trimming. This sample carries around 150,000 clones, approximately 95% of them seen once, and the ten largest clones take roughly 4.5%. Losses at the gene ends were 6 bases for V and 7 bases for J; bases not matched to a gene: 9. The CDR3 loop spans 15 amino acids. The germline V gene has CDR1 ENHRY and CDR2 SYGVKD. The clonotype was recovered from a woman aged 50 to 65 with acute or convalescent COVID-19. Sequencing input: peripheral blood. The chain uses TRBV10-3 and TRBJ2-1; 10 nucleotides align to TRBD2. The CDR3 loop reads CAIRDLAGESNEQFF. In DNA form, the CDR3 reads TGTGCCATCAGGGACCTAGCGGGAGAGTCAAATGAGCAGTTCTTC.